This T cell receptor (beta chain) was sequenced for a study of OX40 agonist ivuxolimab in advanced cancers. Study-level background: Earlier anti-PD-1, anti-PD-L1 or anti-CTLA-4 therapy was permitted; around 40% had received some.

Assay: immunoSEQ multiplex PCR; the TCRdb copy retains only in-frame clones and omits some. This sample yields tens of thousands of clones, of which about nine tenths are seen a single time; around 3.5% belongs to the top ten. Study observations and caveats: There were also nonresponders showing low normalized T-cell clonal expansion. Partial responders at 0.1-3.0 mg/kg had among the lowest clonal expansion.

Concerning this clone: The antigen is not known.

The CDR3 consists of 15 residues. The V gene's germline CDR1 is MDHEN and CDR2 SYDVKM. The ends lost 6 bases at V and 2 bases at J; junction bases unmatched: 7. The chain is built from TRBV28 and TRBJ2-1; 7 nucleotides line up with TRBD1. The sequence came from an adult with an advanced solid tumor such as melanoma, head and neck, liver or kidney cancer. This specimen was CD4+ or CD8+ T cells sorted from blood, taken in a trial of the OX40 agonist ivuxolimab. The CDR3 here is CASSLRDRPYNEQFF. The DNA for the CDR3 is TGTGCCAGCAGCCTCCGGGACAGACCCTACAATGAGCAGTTCTTC.